This TCR beta chain comes out of a study of T cell changes during pregnancy in multiple sclerosis. Assay used: immunoSEQ multiplex PCR; TCRdb lists only in-frame clones, some missing. The sample shows tens of thousands of clones, around 89% of them seen only once. CDR1 SGHVS and CDR2 FNYEAQ come from the germline V gene. V trimming: 5 bases; J trimming: 1 base; junction bases outside the gene matches: 14. This CDR3 spans 18 amino acids. Specimen: CD4+ T cells from peripheral blood mononuclear cells, collected in the second trimester of pregnancy. This chain joins TRBV7-6 and TRBJ2-7; 10 nucleotides line up with TRBD2. The receptor was derived from a female donor with multiple sclerosis, enrolled in a pregnancy study. The CDR3: CASSEASGGWARSYEQYF. DNA for the CDR3: TGTGCCAGCAGCGAGGCTAGCGGGGGTTGGGCGCGTTCCTACGAGCAGTACTTC.